These 31 T cell receptor beta chains came from one sample sequenced in a study of blood T cell repertoires in COVID-19. The table came from immunoSEQ multiplex PCR; TCRdb's copy has only in-frame clones and leaves some out. The repertoire includes 160,000 or so clones, roughly 93% of them detected once, and roughly 2.1% sits in the top ten. What was sequenced was peripheral blood. These receptors all come from a man in his late teens or twenties with acute or convalescent COVID-19.

The table lists this clone with a few counts. One end of the junction varies from germline; a read error may be responsible. The chain couples TRBV19 to TRBJ1-2; a weak D match, TRBD1 (5 bases). This CDR3 contains 15 residues. From germline, CDR1 is LNHDA and CDR2 SQIVND (reference sequence). Written as DNA, the CDR3 is TGTGCCAGTAATATAGGGACTGGGGGGAACTATGGCTACACCTTC. Its protein is CASNIGTGGNYGYTF.

V and J are TRBV24-1 and TRBJ2-1; D ambiguous. The CDR3 extends over 12 amino acids. With 2 bases removed from V and 6 bases from J, the gap between germline ends came to 4 bases. Germline CDR1 KGHDR, CDR2 SFDVKD. CDR3 nucleotide sequence: TGTGCCACCAGTGATTACGGCAATGAGCAGTTCTTC. This translates into CATSDYGNEQFF.

The rearrangement uses TRBV7-6 and TRBJ2-1; D perhaps matches TRBD1 (6 bases). The CDR3 contains 15 residues. Between the trimmed V and J ends, which lost 2 bases and 8 bases, there was a span of 16 bases. Germline CDR1 reads SGHVS; CDR2 reads FNYEAQ. For the CDR3, the DNA is TGTGCCAGCAGCTTAAATAAGGGGGTGTTCTATGAGCAGTTCTTC. Residues: CASSLNKGVFYEQFF.

This clone was seen only once. This chain connects TRBV27 to TRBJ1-2, with D perhaps matching TRBD1 (5 bases). Germline V CDR1 and CDR2: MNHEY, SMNVEV (reference sequence). With 0 bases removed from V and 4 bases from J, the gap between germline ends came to 12 bases. CDR3 length: 15 amino acids. The CDR3 DNA follows: TGTGCCAGCAGTTTATCGGTGCGGGGGGGCTATGGCTACACCTTC. As protein: CASSLSVRGGYGYTF.

The CDR3 protein is CASSAGLVNYGYTF. The CDR3 bases are TGCGCCAGCAGTGCGGGACTCGTGAACTATGGCTACACCTTC. The chain links TRBV10-2 to TRBJ1-2; TRBD1 is a possible D gene (5 bases). The germline gives CDR1 WSHSY, CDR2 SAAADI. The CDR3 has 14 amino acids. Trimming left V 4 bases short and J 2 bases short, with 11 bases between.

The chain employs TRBV5-8 and TRBJ1-5, with D maybe TRBD1 (5 bases). V gave up 0 bases and J gave up 0 bases, with 13 bases separating them. This CDR3 is 17 amino acids long. Germline assignment: CDR1 SGHTS and CDR2 YDEGEE. CDR3 residues: CASSLGTGSYSNQPQHF. Written as DNA, the CDR3 is TGTGCCAGCAGCTTGGGAACAGGCTCCTATAGCAATCAGCCCCAGCATTTT.

The chain has TRBV5-4 and TRBJ2-3, with unresolved D. The CDR3 has 15 amino acids. Germline assignment: CDR1 SGHNT and CDR2 YYREEE (reference sequence). V lost 1 base and J lost 6, with 15 bases in between. CDR3 sequence reads: CASSLMSPQVDTQYF. The DNA of the CDR3 is TGTGCCAGCAGCTTGATGTCTCCTCAGGTGGATACGCAGTATTTT.

This chain joins TRBV10-3 and TRBJ2-2, with 10 bases matching TRBD1. The germline gives CDR1 ENHRY, CDR2 SYGVKD. The CDR3 loop spans 14 amino acids. Unmatched junction bases numbered 3, after V lost 8 bases and J lost 3 bases. CDR3 amino acids: CAIDRGPDTGELFF. The CDR3 region has the DNA TGTGCCATCGACAGGGGGCCCGACACCGGGGAGCTGTTTTTT.

This sequence joins TRBV6-2 or TRBV6-3 and TRBJ1-1, with a possible D match to TRBD1 (5 bases). The CDR3 is 14 residues long. CDR1 is MNHEY, CDR2 SVGEGT, per germline. Trimming removed 0 bases at V and 9 bases at J, with 14 bases between. This CDR3 is CASSYSGRQFKAFF. The CDR3, as DNA: TGTGCCAGCAGTTACTCGGGCCGACAGTTTAAAGCTTTCTTT.

This sequence joins TRBV2 and TRBJ1-5; 9 bases map to TRBD1. Germline V gives CDR1 SNHLY, CDR2 FYNNEI. The V and J ends lost 8 bases and 1 base, in that order; junction bases with no gene match: 3. The CDR3 covers 14 residues. The CDR3 is CASGTGNSNQPQHF. In nucleotides, the CDR3 is TGTGCCAGCGGGACAGGGAACAGCAATCAGCCCCAGCATTTT.

This chain connects TRBV19 to TRBJ1-1; 10 bases agree with TRBD1. CDR1 and CDR2 from the germline V gene are LNHDA and SQIVND (reference sequence). After removal of 7 bases from V and 1 base from J, the junction contained 12 bases not matched to a gene. The CDR3 extends over 17 amino acids. This chain's CDR3 is CASIPGTGVFSNTEAFF. The DNA for the CDR3 is TGTGCCAGTATCCCCGGGACAGGGGTGTTCTCGAACACTGAAGCTTTCTTT.

The chain uses TRBV6-5 and TRBJ1-1; TRBD1 matches at 8 bases. Germline V gives CDR1 MNHEY, CDR2 SVGAGI. There are 14 residues in the CDR3. V lost 7 bases, J lost 1 base, and 5 bases stayed unmatched. The CDR3 region has the DNA TGTGCCAGCACTCCGGGACAGGCGAACACTGAAGCTTTCTTT. Translation gives CASTPGQANTEAFF.

The chain couples TRBV15 to TRBJ2-1, with 7 positions matching TRBD2. This CDR3 has 15 amino acids. Germline loops: CDR1 LNHNV, CDR2 YYDKDF (reference sequence). Trimming took 3 bases from V and 0 from J; bases not matched to a gene: 2. CDR3 nucleotides: TGTGCCACCAGCAGCGGGGGGAACTCCTACAATGAGCAGTTCTTC. The encoded protein is CATSSGGNSYNEQFF.

This chain joins TRBV9 and TRBJ2-5; 7 bases fit TRBD1. This CDR3 spans 15 amino acids. The junction had 9 bases not matched to a gene; V was cut back by 3 bases and J by 4 bases. Germline CDR1 is SGDLS and CDR2 is YYNGEE. DNA for the CDR3: TGTGCCAGCAGCGGCCGACAGGGCGGTGGAGAGACCCAGTACTTC. Its protein product is CASSGRQGGGETQYF.

This rearrangement joins TRBV5-1 to TRBJ2-2, with 10 nucleotides matching TRBD2. Germline trimming cut 4 bases from V and 0 bases from J; bases unmatched to any gene: 6. The CDR3 runs 17 residues. Germline CDR1 and CDR2: SGHRS and YFSETQ. CDR3 nucleotides: TGCGCCAGCAGCCCTCTAGCGGGGGATGCGAACACCGGGGAGCTGTTTTTT. Amino acid sequence: CASSPLAGDANTGELFF.

The count of this clone is one. The chain joins TRBV5-1 to TRBJ1-1; 9 bases are a match to TRBD1. The CDR3 runs to 15 residues. V was pared by 4 bases and J by 1 base, with 5 bases of the junction left unmatched. CDR1 and CDR2 (germline): SGHRS, YFSETQ. DNA for the CDR3: TGCGCCAGCAGCCCACAGGGACAGGGGAACACTGAAGCTTTCTTT. Amino acids: CASSPQGQGNTEAFF. Complete variable domain (other parts from reference TRBV5-1 and TRBJ1-1): KAGVTQTPRYLIKTRGQQVTLSCSPISGHRSVSWYQQTPGQGLQFLFEYFSETQRNKGNFPGRFSGRQFSNSRSEMNVSTLELGDSALYLCASSPQGQGNTEAFFGQGTRLTVV.

The chain is built from TRBV5-1 and TRBJ2-2; 10 nucleotides align to TRBD1. The CDR3 length is 17 residues. Germline V gene lookup returns CDR1 SGHRS and CDR2 YFSETQ. Trimming cost V 4 bases and J 3 bases; bases outside gene matches: 9. CDR3 sequence (DNA): TGCGCCAGCAGCCGACAGGGGGCGTTAATGGACACCGGGGAGCTGTTTTTT. This sequence encodes CASSRQGALMDTGELFF.

This rearrangement joins TRBV24-1 to TRBJ2-2; tentatively, D is TRBD2 (6 bases). The CDR3 loop spans 18 amino acids. V lost 1 base and J lost 0, with 14 bases in between. Looked up from germline, CDR1 is KGHDR and CDR2 is SFDVKD. CDR3 region: CATSDFDGTLANTGELFF. The CDR3 coding sequence is TGTGCCACCAGTGATTTTGATGGGACTTTAGCGAACACCGGGGAGCTGTTTTTT.

The J gene is TRBJ1-5, the V gene TRBV27; a weak D match, TRBD1 (6 bases). This CDR3 is 15 amino acids long. V was cut by 5 bases and J by 0 bases, with 11 bases left in between. Germline-derived CDR1 and CDR2 are MNHEY and SMNVEV (reference sequence). CDR3 amino acids: CASSPGENSNQPQHF. The CDR3 coding sequence is TGTGCCAGCAGTCCAGGGGAGAATAGCAATCAGCCCCAGCATTTT.

This clone was recorded once. The V call is TRBV2, the J call TRBJ2-3; no reliable D call. Germline loops: CDR1 SNHLY, CDR2 FYNNEI. Trimming left V 6 bases short and J 0 bases short, with 13 bases between. This CDR3 is built from 15 residues. The CDR3, as DNA: TGTGCCAGCAGCCTAAGCAGGCCGAGCACAGATACGCAGTATTTT. This translates into CASSLSRPSTDTQYF.

The chain carries TRBV21-1 and TRBJ1-1; the table's D call, TRBD1, has no DNA check behind it. TRBV21-1 is a listed pseudogene. The CDR3 extends over 16 amino acids. The CDR3 reads CASSKPSGHSNTEAFF. CDR3 DNA sequence: TGTGCCAGCAGCAAACCTTCGGGACACTCGAACACTGAAGCTTTCTTT.

This chain links TRBV10-3 with TRBJ1-5; weak D call: TRBD1 (6 bases). The CDR3 loop spans 15 amino acids. Trimming left V 2 bases short and J 6 bases short, with 14 bases between. Germline V gives CDR1 ENHRY, CDR2 SYGVKD. CDR3 sequence: CAISEQGSEGQPQHF. Written as DNA, the CDR3 is TGTGCCATCAGTGAGCAGGGGAGCGAGGGTCAGCCCCAGCATTTT.

The chain employs TRBV9 and TRBJ1-1; D is possibly TRBD1 (5 bases). The germline V gene has CDR1 SGDLS and CDR2 YYNGEE. Deletions cut 4 bases from V and 7 bases from J, with 20 bases between. The CDR3 consists of 15 residues. CDR3 region: CASSPGTSDPFEAFF. The CDR3 DNA is TGTGCCAGCAGCCCGGGGACTTCTGACCCTTTTGAAGCTTTCTTT. The entire variable domain, with the rest obtained from reference TRBV9 and TRBJ1-1, is as follows: DSGVTQTPKHLITATGQRVTLRCSPRSGDLSVYWYQQSLDQGLQFLIQYYNGEERAKGNILERFSAQQFPDLHSELNLSSLELGDSALYFCASSPGTSDPFEAFFGQGTRLTVV.

V gene TRBV2 combines with J gene TRBJ1-2; D not resolved. This CDR3 is 15 amino acids long. Germline V gene sequence: CDR1 SNHLY, CDR2 FYNNEI. V lost 4 bases and J 5 bases, leaving 17 bases between the germline ends. CDR3 coding DNA: TGTGCCAGCAGTGTGGGAAACGGGAGCCGATATGGCTACACCTTC. It specifies CASSVGNGSRYGYTF.

The chain is built from TRBV2 and TRBJ1-3; possibly TRBD1 for D (5 bases). The CDR3 is made up of 14 amino acids. V lost 6 bases and J lost 4, with 13 bases in between. Per germline, CDR1 SNHLY and CDR2 FYNNEI. CDR3 protein: CASSLTGPGNTIYF. The CDR3, as DNA: TGTGCCAGCAGCTTAACAGGTCCGGGAAACACCATATATTTT. Supplemented by reference TRBV2 and TRBJ1-3, the full variable domain reads EPEVTQTPSHQVTQMGQEVILRCVPISNHLYFYWYRQILGQKVEFLVSFYNNEISEKSEIFDDQFSVERPDGSNFTLKIRSTKLEDSAMYFCASSLTGPGNTIYFGEGSWLTVV.

The V call is TRBV5-1, the J call TRBJ1-1; D not resolved. The CDR3 spans 14 residues. Germline V gene data show CDR1 as SGHRS and CDR2 as YFSETQ. V was pared by 0 bases and J by 1 base, with 7 bases between. The CDR3 is CASSLDSTNTEAFF. The CDR3 DNA is TGCGCCAGCAGCTTGGACAGCACGAACACTGAAGCTTTCTTT.

This clone was counted once. The J gene is TRBJ2-5, the V gene TRBV6-5, with TRBD2 matching 8 bases. CDR3 length: 13 amino acids. The V and J ends lost 6 bases and 4 bases, in that order; junction bases with no gene match: 4. Germline V lookup: CDR1 MNHEY, CDR2 SVGAGI. The CDR3 here is CASRRGVGETQYF. The CDR3 DNA reads as TGTGCCAGCAGGCGGGGGGTGGGAGAGACCCAGTACTTC.

V and J are TRBV2 and TRBJ2-6, with 12 positions matching TRBD2. V shed 2 bases, J shed 1 base, and the junction held 6 bases outside the gene matches. The germline V gene has CDR1 SNHLY and CDR2 FYNNEI. The CDR3 consists of 19 residues. The CDR3 reads CASSERLAGGISGANVLTF. The CDR3 DNA is TGTGCCAGCAGTGAACGTCTAGCGGGAGGGATTTCTGGGGCCAACGTCCTGACTTTC.

The rearrangement uses TRBV4-2 and TRBJ2-7; no definite D call. Per germline, CDR1 LGHNA and CDR2 YNFKEQ. The ends were cut back, 0 bases at V and 2 bases at J, with 11 bases in the middle. The CDR3 consists of 15 residues. DNA of the CDR3: TGTGCCAGCAGCCAAGACTGGATAGGAGCCTACGAGCAGTACTTC. Protein sequence: CASSQDWIGAYEQYF.

The count of this clone is one. The chain links TRBV19 to TRBJ2-6; 7 bases are shared with TRBD1. V was pared by 8 bases and J by 0 bases, with 7 bases of the junction left unmatched. This CDR3 region has 16 residues. CDR1 is LNHDA, CDR2 SQIVND, per germline (reference sequence). CDR3 DNA sequence: TGTGCCAGTGAGCCCCAGGGGGACTCTGGGGCCAACGTCCTGACTTTC. This gives the protein CASEPQGDSGANVLTF.

The rearrangement uses TRBV12-3 or TRBV12-4 and TRBJ1-4, with 9 bases lining up with TRBD1. The CDR3 is made up of 13 amino acids. V lost 8 bases to trimming and J lost 4 bases; unmatched junction nucleotides: 2. The CDR3 nucleotides read TGTGCCAGCGGGACAGGGCTTAATGAAAAACTGTTTTTT. Encoded protein: CASGTGLNEKLFF.